What follows are 2 T cell receptor beta chains derived from one specimen sequenced in a study of blood T cell repertoires in COVID-19. The assay was immunoSEQ multiplex PCR, and TCRdb's table has in-frame clones only and misses some. Altogether 200,000 to 250,000 clones are present, about 87% being singletons, with the ten largest covering roughly 3%. Sequenced material: peripheral blood. The receptors stem from a man aged 60 to 75 with acute or convalescent COVID-19.

This chain uses TRBV15 with TRBJ2-2; 11 nucleotides agree with TRBD2. Trimming took 1 base from V and 5 from J; bases not matched to a gene: 3. The CDR3 runs 16 residues. Per the germline V gene, CDR1 is LNHNV and CDR2 is YYDKDF (reference sequence). CDR3 DNA sequence: TGTGCCACCAGCAGAGGAGGGACTAGCGGTACCGGGGAGCTGTTTTTT. Encoded protein: CATSRGGTSGTGELFF.

V is TRBV10-1 and J is TRBJ1-5, with TRBD1 identical over 10 bases. V lost 5 bases, J lost 4 bases, and 2 bases stayed unmatched. This CDR3 has 14 amino acids. The germline CDR1 and CDR2 sequences are WNHNN and SYGVQD (reference sequence). CDR3 DNA sequence: TGCGCCAGCAGTTCGGACAGGGGGAATCAGCCCCAGCATTTT. Its translation: CASSSDRGNQPQHF.